These 22 T cell receptor beta chains were sequenced from one sample in a study of identical twins. TCRdb re-called the 5' RACE reads with MiXCR, one entry per CDR3 protein. The table records about 1.7 million distinct CDR3 sequences, 25% to 35% of them present only once. The sequencing input was cord blood. The source is a newborn girl in good health.

J is TRBJ1-4 and V is TRBV4-2, with 7 bases matching TRBD1. Germline V gives CDR1 LGHNA, CDR2 YNFKEQ. The CDR3 extends over 16 amino acids. Trimming took 1 base from V and 8 from J; bases not matched to a gene: 10. The CDR3 here is CASSQGFETGREKLFF. The CDR3 coding sequence is TGTGCCAGCAGCCAAGGTTTCGAGACAGGGAGGGAAAAACTGTTTTTT.

The V and J genes are TRBV10-1 and TRBJ1-2; 9 bases align to TRBD1. Germline values: CDR1 WNHNN, CDR2 SYGVQD (reference sequence). The V gene end was trimmed by 9 bases and the J gene end by 0 bases; junction bases not matched to a gene: 11. The CDR3 is 16 amino acids. The DNA for the CDR3 is TGCGCCAGAAGAACAGGGGGCTCTGGGGCTAACTATGGCTACACCTTC. Its protein is CARRTGGSGANYGYTF.

V and J are TRBV12-3 or TRBV12-4 and TRBJ2-2, with 12 bases fitting TRBD2. This CDR3 is 16 amino acids long. V dropped 3 bases and J dropped 6; count of bases not matched to a gene: 5. CDR3 region: CASSLASGGASGELFF. Written as DNA, the CDR3 is TGTGCCAGCAGTTTGGCTAGCGGGGGGGCCTCCGGGGAGCTGTTTTTT.

There are a few counts of this clonotype. The chain has TRBV12-3 or TRBV12-4 and TRBJ2-4, with TRBD1 matching 11 bases. V dropped 5 bases and J dropped 6; count of bases not matched to a gene: 3. The CDR3 runs to 14 residues. CDR3 region: CASSAGTGGNIQYF. The CDR3 DNA sequence: TGTGCCAGCAGTGCCGGGACAGGGGGAAACATTCAGTACTTC.

The V gene is TRBV3-1, the J gene TRBJ2-2, with 9 bases identical to TRBD1. J was trimmed by 5 bases and V by 3 bases; bases with no gene match: 4. Per the germline V gene, CDR1 is LGHDT and CDR2 is YNNKEL (reference sequence). This CDR3 contains 15 residues. The CDR3 loop is CASSQETGGTGELFF. CDR3 in DNA: TGTGCCAGCAGCCAGGAGACAGGGGGAACCGGGGAGCTGTTTTTT.

Regarding this clonotype: The junction departs from the called germline gene at one end, perhaps through a read error. The chain employs TRBV3-1 and TRBJ2-7, with D uncertain. The CDR3 sequence is 12 residues long. CDR1 and CDR2 from the germline V gene are LGHDT and YNNKEL (reference sequence). The CDR3 region is CASGQVVYEQYF. In nucleotides, the CDR3 is TGTGCCAGCGGCCAAGTTGTTTACGAGCAGTACTTC.

This clonotype was picked up many times. The chain carries TRBV27 and TRBJ2-1; 15 bases map to TRBD2. Germline V gene sequence: CDR1 MNHEY, CDR2 SMNVEV (reference sequence). With V trimmed by 5 bases and J by 7 bases, 9 bases remained unmatched. This CDR3 comprises 17 residues. CDR3 bases: TGTGCCAGCAGTCCACCGGGACTAGCGGGAGGTAATAATGAGCAGTTCTTC. Protein product: CASSPPGLAGGNNEQFF.

This clonotype was observed a few times. The V call is TRBV19, the J call TRBJ2-3; D is unresolved. Germline CDR1 is LNHDA and CDR2 is SQIVND (reference sequence). The CDR3 consists of 12 residues. Trimming shortened V by 5 bases and J by 3 bases, and 6 bases separated the two germline ends. The CDR3 nucleotides are TGTGCCAGTAGTCCAAAGACAGATACGCAGTATTTT. Amino acid sequence: CASSPKTDTQYF.

This clonotype was counted only a few times. V gene TRBV29-1 combines with J gene TRBJ1-1; D call uncertain. CDR1 and CDR2 (germline): SQVTM, ANQGSEA. CDR3 length equals 13 residues. V was trimmed by 5 bases and J by 1 base, leaving 11 bases between them. The CDR3 DNA reads TGCAGCGTTCCCCCGCGACAGAACACTGAAGCTTTCTTT. It is translated as CSVPPRQNTEAFF.

This clonotype was seen ten or more times. As DNA, the CDR3 is TGCGCCAGCAGCTTTCGAGACTTCTCCTACGAGCAGTACTTC. It specifies CASSFRDFSYEQYF. J is TRBJ2-7 and V is TRBV5-1; D is uncertain. V lost 2 bases and J lost 0, with 9 bases in between. The CDR3 contains 14 residues. CDR1 is SGHRS and CDR2 is YFSETQ in the germline V gene.

CDR3 region: CASSPFGGGEYEQYF. For the CDR3, the DNA is TGTGCCAGCAGCCCTTTCGGCGGGGGAGAATACGAGCAGTACTTC. This chain links TRBV3-1 with TRBJ2-7; TRBD2 aligns across 7 bases. The CDR3 has 15 residues. The ends lost 4 bases at V and 4 bases at J; junction bases unmatched: 10. Per the germline V gene, CDR1 is LGHDT and CDR2 is YNNKEL (reference sequence).

The chain's CDR3 is CASSLSGGTYNEQYF. In nucleotides, the CDR3 is TGTGCCAGCAGCCTTAGCGGGGGGACCTACAATGAGCAGTACTTC. V is TRBV9 and J is TRBJ2-1; 10 bases align to TRBD2. The J call may be wrong; the DNA end is better matched by TRBJ2-7. The CDR3 extends over 15 amino acids. Germline V gives CDR1 SGDLS, CDR2 YYNGEE.

The rearrangement joins TRBV20-1 to TRBJ1-2, with D perhaps TRBD1 (5 bases). V was cut by 5 bases and J by 3 bases, with 16 bases left in between. This CDR3 is 14 amino acids long. From germline, CDR1 is DFQATT and CDR2 SNEGSKA (reference sequence). The CDR3 DNA is TGCAGTGCTCCCACGACAGCCGCATACTATGGCTACACCTTC. Translated: CSAPTTAAYYGYTF.

The chain links TRBV10-3 to TRBJ1-1, with 8 bases lining up with TRBD1. Per germline, CDR1 ENHRY and CDR2 SYGVKD. The V and J ends lost 7 bases and 1 base, in that order; junction bases with no gene match: 11. This CDR3 has 16 amino acids. The CDR3 coding sequence is TGTGCCATCAAGGCCCCCCATCAGGGGGCGAACACTGAAGCTTTCTTT. It is translated as CAIKAPHQGANTEAFF.

This clonotype has a handful of counts. The chain carries TRBV25-1 and TRBJ2-1, with TRBD2 matching over 8 bases. Unmatched junction bases numbered 14, after V lost 1 base and J lost 6 bases. The length of the CDR3 is 18 residues. Germline-derived CDR1 and CDR2 are MGHDK and SYGVNS. CDR3 DNA: TGTGCCAGCAGTGAATTTGCGGGAGCGGGGGCCTTGGGCAATGAGCAGTTCTTC. The encoded protein is CASSEFAGAGALGNEQFF.

V gene TRBV20-1 combines with J gene TRBJ1-2; possibly TRBD1 for D (6 bases). The CDR3 is 13 amino acids. Trimming removed 6 bases at V and 3 bases at J, with 14 bases between. The germline V gene has CDR1 DFQATT and CDR2 SNEGSKA (reference sequence). In nucleotides, the CDR3 is TGCAGTGCCCCCGCAGGGGCGGACTATGGCTACACCTTC. Residues: CSAPAGADYGYTF.

This clonotype was detected a few times. The chain links TRBV28 to TRBJ1-5; D not certain. The CDR3 totals 14 residues. Germline V gives CDR1 MDHEN, CDR2 SYDVKM. Trimming pared 4 bases from V and 7 bases from J, leaving 14 bases between. CDR3 protein: CASSSGDRRQPQHF. The CDR3 DNA reads as TGTGCCAGCAGTTCGGGAGACCGCAGGCAGCCCCAGCATTTT.

The V call is TRBV10-3, the J call TRBJ2-2, with 9 bases identical to TRBD1. CDR1 is ENHRY, CDR2 SYGVKD, per germline. J lost 0 bases, V lost 8 bases, and 1 base had no gene match. The CDR3 extends over 14 amino acids. The CDR3 loop reads CAIRDRANTGELFF. In DNA form, the CDR3 reads TGTGCCATCCGGGACAGGGCGAACACCGGGGAGCTGTTTTTT.

This clonotype was seen more than once but under ten times. CDR3 amino acids: CASSKAGRGEDNEQFF. The CDR3 region has the DNA TGTGCCAGCAGCAAAGCGGGCAGGGGCGAGGACAATGAGCAGTTCTTC. The chain recombines TRBV21-1 with TRBJ2-1; the table's D gene call, TRBD1, was not cross checked with the DNA. TRBV21-1 is described as a pseudogene. The length of the CDR3 is 16 residues.

This clonotype was seen repeatedly, ten times or more. This chain uses TRBV7-2 with TRBJ1-2; D perhaps matches TRBD1 (5 bases). Germline V gene sequence: CDR1 SGHTA, CDR2 FQGNSA. The V gene lost 4 bases and the J gene lost 0 bases, with 12 bases spanning the gap. CDR3 length: 15 residues. In DNA, the CDR3 is TGTGCCAGCAGCTCATCGGAGACAGCTAACTATGGCTACACCTTC. Its protein is CASSSSETANYGYTF. Full variable domain (outside the CDR3, taken from reference TRBV7-2 and TRBJ1-2): GAGVSQSPSNKVTEKGKDVELRCDPISGHTALYWYRQSLGQGLEFLIYFQGNSAPDKSGLPSDRFSAERTGGSVSTLTIQRTQQEDSAVYLCASSSSETANYGYTFGSGTRLTVV.

The V and J genes are TRBV18 and TRBJ2-4; 7 nucleotides line up with TRBD2. Gene TRBJ2-7 matches the end of the DNA better, so the J call may be wrong. The CDR3 contains 16 residues. Germline V gives CDR1 KGHSH, CDR2 LQKENI. The CDR3 sequence is CASSPIERDYKYEQYF. Here the CDR3 DNA reads TGTGCCAGCTCACCCATCGAGAGGGACTATAAGTACGAGCAGTACTTC.

This clonotype was counted a single time. The chain combines TRBV27 with TRBJ1-6; the match to TRBD1 covers 11 bases. This CDR3 is built from 17 residues. The V gene end was trimmed by 8 bases and the J gene end by 7 bases; junction bases not matched to a gene: 13. In germline, CDR1 is MNHEY, CDR2 SMNVEV (reference sequence). CDR3: CASAPSWTGGGNSPLHF. In DNA form, the CDR3 reads TGTGCCAGCGCCCCTAGTTGGACAGGGGGCGGGAATTCACCCCTCCACTTT.